This T cell receptor (beta chain) comes out of a study of identical twins. General study results and limits: These conclusions were based on statistical analysis (cross-sectional, not following the same donors). Insertion counts were lower in abundant cord blood beta clonotypes, a trend that memory repertoires did not show.

After template switching added a universal primer site, the resulting cDNA carried unique molecular identifiers. Each CDR3 protein is one row after TCRdb ran MiXCR on the 5' RACE reads. Altogether some 630,000 distinct CDR3 sequences are present, about 7.6% being singletons, with the ten largest covering around 1.6%. This clonotype was seen many times. Its antigen is unidentified. The CDR3 has 13 residues. Trimming removed 5 bases at V and 4 bases at J, with 11 bases between. Germline-derived CDR1 and CDR2 are SEHNR and FQNEAQ (reference sequence). The data were also submitted as part of a second study, on yellow fever vaccine responses in identical twins. In that study: The T cell response to vaccination in identical twins was reportedly partly convergent and partly personalized.

This TCR was recovered from a woman between 18 and 29 years old in good health. The rearrangement uses TRBV7-9 and TRBJ1-1; D is unresolved. The sequencing input was PBMCs. The CDR3 reads CASSAVRVTEAFF. In DNA, the CDR3 is TGTGCCAGCAGCGCCGTCCGGGTCACTGAAGCTTTCTTT.